This TCR beta chain was identified in a study of blood T cell repertoires in COVID-19. Clones were read by immunoSEQ multiplex PCR, and TCRdb kept only the in-frame ones, dropping some. The repertoire has more than 350,000 clones, around 89% of them found once; the top ten carry about 2.9%. Seattle patients were enrolled during active infection and followed longitudinally. The length of the CDR3 is 13 residues. Trimming pared 8 bases from V and 3 bases from J, leaving 12 bases between. CDR1 is SGHNT and CDR2 is YENEEA in the germline V gene. The V and J genes are TRBV11-3 and TRBJ2-3, with D hard to call. The specimen was peripheral blood. The sequence was obtained from a woman between 25 and 40 years old with COVID-19, enrolled during active disease. CDR3 sequence reads: CASHNSRTDTQYF. CDR3 bases: TGTGCCAGCCATAACAGCCGGACAGATACGCAGTATTTT.